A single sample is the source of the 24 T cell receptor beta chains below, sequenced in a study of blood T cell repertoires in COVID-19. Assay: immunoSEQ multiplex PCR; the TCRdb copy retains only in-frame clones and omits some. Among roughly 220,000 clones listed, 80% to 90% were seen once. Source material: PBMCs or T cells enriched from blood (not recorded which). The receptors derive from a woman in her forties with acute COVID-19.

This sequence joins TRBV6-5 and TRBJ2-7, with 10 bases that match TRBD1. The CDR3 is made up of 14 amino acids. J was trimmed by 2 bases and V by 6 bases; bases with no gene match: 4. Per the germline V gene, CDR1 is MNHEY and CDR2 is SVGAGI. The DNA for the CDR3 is TGTGCCAGCAGGCCGGGACAGGGGACCTACGAGCAGTACTTC. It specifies CASRPGQGTYEQYF.

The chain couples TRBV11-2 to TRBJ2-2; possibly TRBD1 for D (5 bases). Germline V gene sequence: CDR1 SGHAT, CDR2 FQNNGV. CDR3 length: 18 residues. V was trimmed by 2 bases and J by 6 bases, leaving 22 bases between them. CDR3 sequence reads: CASSLLGLRVRTAGELFF. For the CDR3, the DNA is TGTGCCAGCAGCTTACTGGGGCTCCGGGTTCGAACCGCCGGGGAGCTGTTTTTT. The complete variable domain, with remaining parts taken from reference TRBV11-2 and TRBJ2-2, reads EAGVAQSPRYKIIEKRQSVAFWCNPISGHATLYWYQQILGQGPKLLIQFQNNGVVDDSQLPKDRFSAERLKGVDSTLKIQPAKLEDSAVYLCASSLLGLRVRTAGELFFGEGSRLTVL.

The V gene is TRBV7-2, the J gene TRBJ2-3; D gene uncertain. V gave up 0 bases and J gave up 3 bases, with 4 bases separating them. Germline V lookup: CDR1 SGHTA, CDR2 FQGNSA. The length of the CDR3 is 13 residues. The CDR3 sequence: CASSLARTDTQYF. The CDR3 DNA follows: TGTGCCAGCAGCTTAGCGCGAACAGATACGCAGTATTTT.

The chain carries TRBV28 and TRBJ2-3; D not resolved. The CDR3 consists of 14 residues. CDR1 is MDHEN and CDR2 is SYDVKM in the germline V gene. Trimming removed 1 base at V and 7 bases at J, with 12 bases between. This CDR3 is CASSLYLGRNTQYF. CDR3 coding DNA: TGTGCCAGCAGTTTATACTTGGGCCGGAATACGCAGTATTTT.

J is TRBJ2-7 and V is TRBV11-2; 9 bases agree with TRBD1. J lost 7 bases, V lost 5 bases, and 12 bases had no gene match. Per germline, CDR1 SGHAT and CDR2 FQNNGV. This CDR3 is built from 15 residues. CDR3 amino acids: CASSRRGTGKEEQYF. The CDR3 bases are TGTGCCAGCAGCCGCCGAGGGACAGGGAAGGAGGAGCAGTACTTC. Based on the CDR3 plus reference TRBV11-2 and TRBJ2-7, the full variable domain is EAGVAQSPRYKIIEKRQSVAFWCNPISGHATLYWYQQILGQGPKLLIQFQNNGVVDDSQLPKDRFSAERLKGVDSTLKIQPAKLEDSAVYLCASSRRGTGKEEQYFGPGTRLTVT.

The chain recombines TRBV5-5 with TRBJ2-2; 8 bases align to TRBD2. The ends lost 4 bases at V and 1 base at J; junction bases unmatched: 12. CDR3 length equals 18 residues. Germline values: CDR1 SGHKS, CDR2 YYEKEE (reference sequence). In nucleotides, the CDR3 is TGTGCCAGCAGCAGACTACAGCTGGCGGGGGGGAACACCGGGGAGCTGTTTTTT. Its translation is CASSRLQLAGGNTGELFF.

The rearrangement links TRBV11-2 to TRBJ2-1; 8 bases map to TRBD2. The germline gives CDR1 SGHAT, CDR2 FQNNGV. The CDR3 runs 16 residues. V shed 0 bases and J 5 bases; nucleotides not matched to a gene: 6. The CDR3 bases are TGTGCCAGCAGCTTAGAACTTGCGGGAGGCAACAATGAGCAGTTCTTC. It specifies CASSLELAGGNNEQFF.

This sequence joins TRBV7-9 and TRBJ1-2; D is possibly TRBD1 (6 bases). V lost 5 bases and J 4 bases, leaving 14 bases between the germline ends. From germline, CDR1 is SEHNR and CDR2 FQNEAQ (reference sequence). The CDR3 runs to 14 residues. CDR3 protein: CASSEYRDTYGYTF. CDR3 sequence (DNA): TGTGCCAGCAGCGAATACAGGGATACCTATGGCTACACCTTC.

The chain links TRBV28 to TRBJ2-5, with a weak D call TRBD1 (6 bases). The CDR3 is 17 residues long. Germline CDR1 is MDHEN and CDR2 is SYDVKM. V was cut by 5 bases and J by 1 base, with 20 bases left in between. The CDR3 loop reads CASSKENRESLQETQYF. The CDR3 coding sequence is TGTGCCAGCAGTAAAGAAAACAGGGAATCCCTCCAAGAGACCCAGTACTTC.

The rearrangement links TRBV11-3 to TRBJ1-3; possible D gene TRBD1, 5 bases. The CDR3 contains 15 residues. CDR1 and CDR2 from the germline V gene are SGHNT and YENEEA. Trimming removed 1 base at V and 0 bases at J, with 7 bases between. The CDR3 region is CASSLGQGSGNTIYF. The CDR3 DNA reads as TGTGCCAGCAGCTTAGGCCAGGGCTCTGGAAACACCATATATTTT. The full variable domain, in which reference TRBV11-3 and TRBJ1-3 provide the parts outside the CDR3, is EAGVVQSPRYKIIEKKQPVAFWCNPISGHNTLYWYLQNLGQGPELLIRYENEEAVDDSQLPKDRFSAERLKGVDSTLKIQPAELGDSAVYLCASSLGQGSGNTIYFGEGSWLTVV.

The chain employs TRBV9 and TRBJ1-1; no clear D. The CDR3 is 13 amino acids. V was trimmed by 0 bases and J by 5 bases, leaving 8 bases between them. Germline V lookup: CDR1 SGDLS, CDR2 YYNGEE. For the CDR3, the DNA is TGTGCCAGCAGCGTAGACTGGTCTACTGAAGCTTTCTTT. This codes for CASSVDWSTEAFF.

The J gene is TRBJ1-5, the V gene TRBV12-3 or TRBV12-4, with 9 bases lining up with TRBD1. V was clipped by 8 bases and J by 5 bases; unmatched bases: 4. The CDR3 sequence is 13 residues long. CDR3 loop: CASDRDRDQPQHF. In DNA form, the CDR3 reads TGTGCCAGCGACCGGGACAGGGATCAGCCCCAGCATTTT.

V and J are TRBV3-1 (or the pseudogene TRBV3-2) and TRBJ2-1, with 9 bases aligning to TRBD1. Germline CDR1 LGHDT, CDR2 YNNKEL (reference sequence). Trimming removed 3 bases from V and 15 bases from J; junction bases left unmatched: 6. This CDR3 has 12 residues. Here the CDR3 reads CASSQPGTGTFF. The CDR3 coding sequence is TGTGCCAGCAGCCAGCCCGGGACAGGGACGTTCTTC.

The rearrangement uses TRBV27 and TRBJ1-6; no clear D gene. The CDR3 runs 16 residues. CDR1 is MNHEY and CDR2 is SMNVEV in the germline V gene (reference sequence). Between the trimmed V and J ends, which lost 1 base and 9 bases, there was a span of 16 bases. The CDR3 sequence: CASSLWASWLSSPLHF. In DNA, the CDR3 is TGTGCCAGCAGTTTATGGGCGAGTTGGTTGAGTTCACCCCTCCACTTT.

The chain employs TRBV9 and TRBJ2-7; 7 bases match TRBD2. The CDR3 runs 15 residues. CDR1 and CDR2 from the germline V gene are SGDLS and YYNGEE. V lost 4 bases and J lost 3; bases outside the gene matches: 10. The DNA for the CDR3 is TGTGCCAGCAGCCCTAGGGGCGGGAGAGGCTACGAGCAGTACTTC. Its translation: CASSPRGGRGYEQYF.

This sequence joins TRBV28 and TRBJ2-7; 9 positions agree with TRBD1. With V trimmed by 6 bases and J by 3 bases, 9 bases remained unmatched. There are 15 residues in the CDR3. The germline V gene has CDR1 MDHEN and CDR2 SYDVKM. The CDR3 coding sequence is TGTGCCAGCAGCTCATCCGGGACAGGGAACTACGAGCAGTACTTC. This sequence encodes CASSSSGTGNYEQYF.

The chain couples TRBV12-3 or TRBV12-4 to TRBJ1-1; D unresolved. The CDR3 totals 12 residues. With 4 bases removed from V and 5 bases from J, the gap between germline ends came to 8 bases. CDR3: CASSSSGTEAFF. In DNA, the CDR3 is TGTGCCAGCAGTTCCTCCGGGACTGAAGCTTTCTTT.

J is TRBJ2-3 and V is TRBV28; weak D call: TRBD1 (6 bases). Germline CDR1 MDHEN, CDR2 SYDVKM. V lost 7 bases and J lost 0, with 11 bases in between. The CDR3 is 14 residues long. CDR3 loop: CASTRTASTDTQYF. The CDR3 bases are TGTGCCAGCACCCGGACAGCTAGCACAGATACGCAGTATTTT.

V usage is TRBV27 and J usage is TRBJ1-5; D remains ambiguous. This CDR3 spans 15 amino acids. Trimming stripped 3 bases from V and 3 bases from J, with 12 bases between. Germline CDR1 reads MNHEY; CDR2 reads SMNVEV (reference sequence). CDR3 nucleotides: TGTGCCAGCAGTTTGTCCGGGATCCTCAATCAGCCCCAGCATTTT. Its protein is CASSLSGILNQPQHF.

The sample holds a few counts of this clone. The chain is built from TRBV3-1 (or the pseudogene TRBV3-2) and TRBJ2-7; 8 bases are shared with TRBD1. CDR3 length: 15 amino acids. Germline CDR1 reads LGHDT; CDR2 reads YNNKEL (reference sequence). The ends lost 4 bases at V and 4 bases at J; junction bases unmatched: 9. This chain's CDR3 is CASSPRTGYPYEQYF. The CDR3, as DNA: TGTGCCAGCAGCCCAAGGACAGGGTATCCTTACGAGCAGTACTTC.

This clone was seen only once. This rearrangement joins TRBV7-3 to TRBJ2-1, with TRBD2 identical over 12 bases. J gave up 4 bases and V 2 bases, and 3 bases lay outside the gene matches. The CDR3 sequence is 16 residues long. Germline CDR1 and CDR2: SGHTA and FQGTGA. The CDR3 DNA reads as TGTGCCAGCAGCTTAGGTGGACTAGCGGGATACAATGAGCAGTTCTTC. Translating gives CASSLGGLAGYNEQFF.

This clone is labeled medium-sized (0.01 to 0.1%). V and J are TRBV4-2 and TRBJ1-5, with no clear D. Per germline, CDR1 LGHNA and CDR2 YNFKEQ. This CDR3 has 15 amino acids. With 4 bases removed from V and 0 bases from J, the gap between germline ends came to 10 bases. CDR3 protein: CASSPGGSSNQPQHF. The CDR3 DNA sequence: TGTGCCAGCAGCCCGGGCGGGAGTAGCAATCAGCCCCAGCATTTT.

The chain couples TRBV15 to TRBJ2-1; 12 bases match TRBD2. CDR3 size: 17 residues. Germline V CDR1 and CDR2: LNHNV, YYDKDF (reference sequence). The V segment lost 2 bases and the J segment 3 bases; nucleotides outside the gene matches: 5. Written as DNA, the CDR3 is TGTGCCACCAGCAGATCCGGGACTAGCGGGCGCTACAATGAGCAGTTCTTC. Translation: CATSRSGTSGRYNEQFF.

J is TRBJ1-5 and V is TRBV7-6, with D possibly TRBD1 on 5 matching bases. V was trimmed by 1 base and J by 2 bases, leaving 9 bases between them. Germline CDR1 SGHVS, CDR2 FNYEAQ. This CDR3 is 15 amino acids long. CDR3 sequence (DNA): TGTGCCAGCAGCTTAGACGGACACGGCAATCAGCCCCAGCATTTT. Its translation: CASSLDGHGNQPQHF.